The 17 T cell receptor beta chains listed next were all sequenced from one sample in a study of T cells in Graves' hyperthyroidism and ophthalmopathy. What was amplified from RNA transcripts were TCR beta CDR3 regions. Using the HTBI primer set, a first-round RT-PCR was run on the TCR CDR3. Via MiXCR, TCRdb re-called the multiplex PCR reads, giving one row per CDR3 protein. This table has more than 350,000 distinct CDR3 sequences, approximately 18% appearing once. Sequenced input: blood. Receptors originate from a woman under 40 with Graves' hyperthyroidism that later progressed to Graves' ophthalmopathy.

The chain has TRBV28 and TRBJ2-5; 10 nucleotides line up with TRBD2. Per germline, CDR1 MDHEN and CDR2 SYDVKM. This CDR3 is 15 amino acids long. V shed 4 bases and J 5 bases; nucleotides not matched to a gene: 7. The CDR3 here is CASSSTGLAWETQYF. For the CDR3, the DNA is TGTGCCAGCAGTTCAACGGGACTAGCGTGGGAGACCCAGTACTTC.

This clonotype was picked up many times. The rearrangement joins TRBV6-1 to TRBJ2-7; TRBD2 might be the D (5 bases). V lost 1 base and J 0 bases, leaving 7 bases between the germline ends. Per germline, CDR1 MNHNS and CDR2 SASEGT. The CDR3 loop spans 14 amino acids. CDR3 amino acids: CASSEGRDSYEQYF. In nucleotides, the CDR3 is TGTGCCAGCAGTGAAGGCCGGGACTCCTACGAGCAGTACTTC.

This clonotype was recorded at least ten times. CDR3 region: CASTPRAGSDTQYF. CDR3 nucleotides: TGTGCCAGCACCCCTCGGGCTGGCTCAGATACGCAGTATTTT. This chain joins TRBV28 and TRBJ2-3, with D uncertain. The germline V and J ends were trimmed by 7 bases and 4 bases, with 15 bases remaining between them. In germline, CDR1 is MDHEN, CDR2 SYDVKM. The CDR3 consists of 14 residues.

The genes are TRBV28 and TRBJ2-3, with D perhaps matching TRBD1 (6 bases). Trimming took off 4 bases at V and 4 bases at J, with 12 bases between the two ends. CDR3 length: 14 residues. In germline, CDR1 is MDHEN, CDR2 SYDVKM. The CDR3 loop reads CASSSSSGADTQYF. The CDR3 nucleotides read TGTGCCAGCAGTTCGAGCTCAGGGGCAGATACGCAGTATTTT.

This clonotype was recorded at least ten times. CDR3 sequence (DNA): TGTGCCAGCAGTGAAGCTTTCCGGCGAAGGGGTTATGGCTACACCTTC. This gives the protein CASSEAFRRRGYGYTF. The genes are TRBV6-1 and TRBJ1-2, with D perhaps TRBD1 (5 bases). The V end was cut by 0 bases, the J end by 5 bases, with 16 bases between. Germline V gives CDR1 MNHNS, CDR2 SASEGT. CDR3 length: 16 amino acids.

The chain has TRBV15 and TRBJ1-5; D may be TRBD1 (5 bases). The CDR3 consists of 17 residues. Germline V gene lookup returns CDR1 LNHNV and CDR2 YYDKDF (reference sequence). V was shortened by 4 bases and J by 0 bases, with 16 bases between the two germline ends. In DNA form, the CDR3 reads TGTGCCACCAGCACAGACGTAGAACAGGTTAGCAATCAGCCCCAGCATTTT. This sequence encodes CATSTDVEQVSNQPQHF.

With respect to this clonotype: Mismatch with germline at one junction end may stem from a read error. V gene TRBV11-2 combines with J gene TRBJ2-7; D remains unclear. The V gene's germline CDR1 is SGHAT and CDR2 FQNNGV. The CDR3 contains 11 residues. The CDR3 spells CPSSFGYEQYF. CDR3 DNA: TGTCCCAGCAGCTTTGGCTACGAGCAGTACTTC.

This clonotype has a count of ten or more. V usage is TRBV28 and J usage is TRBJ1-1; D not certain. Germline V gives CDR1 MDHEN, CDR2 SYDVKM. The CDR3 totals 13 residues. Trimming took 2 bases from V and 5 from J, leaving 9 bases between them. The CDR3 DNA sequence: TGTGCCAGCAGTTTAAACTGGGGTACTGAAGCTTTCTTT. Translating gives CASSLNWGTEAFF.

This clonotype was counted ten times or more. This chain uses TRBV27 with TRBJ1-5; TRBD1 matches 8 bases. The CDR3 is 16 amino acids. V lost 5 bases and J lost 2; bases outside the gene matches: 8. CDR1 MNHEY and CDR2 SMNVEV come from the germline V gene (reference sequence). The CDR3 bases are TGTGCCAGCAGTCCCTTCGACAGGGGTGGCAATCAGCCCCAGCATTTT. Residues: CASSPFDRGGNQPQHF.

The CDR3 DNA reads TGTGCCAGCAGTGATATGGTCGATAATTCACCCCTCCACTTT. Protein product: CASSDMVDNSPLHF. The chain carries TRBV2 and TRBJ1-6; D remains ambiguous. The ends were cut back, 3 bases at V and 5 bases at J, with 8 bases in the middle. CDR1 is SNHLY, CDR2 FYNNEI, per germline. The CDR3 covers 14 residues. Full variable domain (rest looked up from reference TRBV2 and TRBJ1-6): EPEVTQTPSHQVTQMGQEVILRCVPISNHLYFYWYRQILGQKVEFLVSFYNNEISEKSEIFDDQFSVERPDGSNFTLKIRSTKLEDSAMYFCASSDMVDNSPLHFGNGTRLTVT.

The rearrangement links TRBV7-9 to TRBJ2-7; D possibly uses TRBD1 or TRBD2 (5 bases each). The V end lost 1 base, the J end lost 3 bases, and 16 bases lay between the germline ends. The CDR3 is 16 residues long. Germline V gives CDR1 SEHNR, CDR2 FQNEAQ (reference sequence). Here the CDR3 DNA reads TGTGCCAGCAGCTTAGTTATCGGGACGGTGAGCTACGAGCAGTACTTC. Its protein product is CASSLVIGTVSYEQYF. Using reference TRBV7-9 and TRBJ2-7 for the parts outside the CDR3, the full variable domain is DTGVSQNPRHKITKRGQNVTFRCDPISEHNRLYWYRQTLGQGPEFLTYFQNEAQLEKSRLLSDRFSAERPKGSFSTLEIQRTEQGDSAMYLCASSLVIGTVSYEQYFGPGTRLTVT.

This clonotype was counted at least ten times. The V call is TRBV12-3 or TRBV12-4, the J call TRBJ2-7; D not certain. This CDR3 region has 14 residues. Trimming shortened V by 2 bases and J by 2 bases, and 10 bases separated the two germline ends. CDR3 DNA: TGTGCCAGCAGTTTAACTGTAGGCCCCTACGAGCAGTACTTC. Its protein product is CASSLTVGPYEQYF.

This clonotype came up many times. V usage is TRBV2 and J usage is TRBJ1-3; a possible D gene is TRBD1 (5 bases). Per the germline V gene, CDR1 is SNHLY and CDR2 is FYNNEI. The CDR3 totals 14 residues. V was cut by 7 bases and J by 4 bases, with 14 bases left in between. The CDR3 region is CASIRGVDGNTIYF. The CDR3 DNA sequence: TGTGCCAGCATAAGAGGGGTTGACGGAAACACCATATATTTT. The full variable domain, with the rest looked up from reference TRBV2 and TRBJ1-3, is EPEVTQTPSHQVTQMGQEVILRCVPISNHLYFYWYRQILGQKVEFLVSFYNNEISEKSEIFDDQFSVERPDGSNFTLKIRSTKLEDSAMYFCASIRGVDGNTIYFGEGSWLTVV.

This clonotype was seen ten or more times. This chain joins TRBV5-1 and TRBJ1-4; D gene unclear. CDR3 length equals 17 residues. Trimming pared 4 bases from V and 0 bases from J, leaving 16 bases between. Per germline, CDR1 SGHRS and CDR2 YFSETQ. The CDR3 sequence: CASSPLSVGATNEKLFF. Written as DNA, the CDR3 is TGCGCCAGCAGCCCCCTAAGCGTTGGAGCAACTAATGAAAAACTGTTTTTT.

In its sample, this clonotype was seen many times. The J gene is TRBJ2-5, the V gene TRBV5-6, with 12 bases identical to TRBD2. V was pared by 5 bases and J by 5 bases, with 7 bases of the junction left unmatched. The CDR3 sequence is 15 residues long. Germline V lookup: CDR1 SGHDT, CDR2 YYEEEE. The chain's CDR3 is CASRWTSGVLETQYF. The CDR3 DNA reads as TGTGCCAGCAGATGGACTAGCGGGGTCCTCGAGACCCAGTACTTC.

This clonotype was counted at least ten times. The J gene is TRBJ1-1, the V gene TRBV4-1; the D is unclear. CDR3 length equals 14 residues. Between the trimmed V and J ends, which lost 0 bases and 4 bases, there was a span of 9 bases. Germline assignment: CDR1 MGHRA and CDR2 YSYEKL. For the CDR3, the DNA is TGCGCCAGCAGCCAAGAAATGCATATCACTGAAGCTTTCTTT. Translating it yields CASSQEMHITEAFF.

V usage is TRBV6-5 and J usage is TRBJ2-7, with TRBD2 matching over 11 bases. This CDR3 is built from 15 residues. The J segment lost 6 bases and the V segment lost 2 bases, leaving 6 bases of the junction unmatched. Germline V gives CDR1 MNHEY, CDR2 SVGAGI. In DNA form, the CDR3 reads TGTGCCAGCAGTTACGGGACTAGCGGAGTGGTCGAGCAGTACTTC. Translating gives CASSYGTSGVVEQYF.